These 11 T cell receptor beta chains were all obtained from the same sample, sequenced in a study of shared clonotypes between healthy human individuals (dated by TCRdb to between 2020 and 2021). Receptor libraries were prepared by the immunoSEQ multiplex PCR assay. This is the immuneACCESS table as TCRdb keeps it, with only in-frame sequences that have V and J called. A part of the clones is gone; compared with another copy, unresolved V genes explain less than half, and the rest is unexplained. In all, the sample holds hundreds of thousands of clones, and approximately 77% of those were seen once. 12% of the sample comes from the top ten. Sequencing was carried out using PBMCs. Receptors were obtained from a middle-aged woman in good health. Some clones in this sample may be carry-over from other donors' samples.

CDR3 protein: CASSPGLAGDEQYF. The DNA of the CDR3 is TGTGCCAGCAGCCCGGGTCTAGCGGGAGACGAGCAGTACTTC. The chain carries TRBV12-1 and TRBJ2-7; the DNA was not used to check the table's D call, TRBD2. TRBV12-1 is classified as a pseudogene. The CDR3 has 14 residues.

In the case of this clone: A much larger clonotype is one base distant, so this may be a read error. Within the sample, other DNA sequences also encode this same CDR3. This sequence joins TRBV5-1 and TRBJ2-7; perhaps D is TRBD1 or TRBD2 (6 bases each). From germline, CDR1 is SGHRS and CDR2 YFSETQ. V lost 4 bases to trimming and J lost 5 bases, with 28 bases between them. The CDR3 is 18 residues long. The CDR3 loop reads CASSPGTGAWGTSDEQYF. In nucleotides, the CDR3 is TGCGCCAGCAGCCCTGGGACGGGGGCATGGGGGACATCGGACGAGCAGTACTTC.

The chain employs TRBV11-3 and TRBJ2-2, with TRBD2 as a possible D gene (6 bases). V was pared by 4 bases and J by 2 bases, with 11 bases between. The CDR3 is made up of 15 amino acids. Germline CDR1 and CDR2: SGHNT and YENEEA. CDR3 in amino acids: CASSSRLENTGELFF. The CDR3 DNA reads TGTGCCAGCAGCTCACGACTAGAAAACACCGGGGAGCTGTTTTTT.

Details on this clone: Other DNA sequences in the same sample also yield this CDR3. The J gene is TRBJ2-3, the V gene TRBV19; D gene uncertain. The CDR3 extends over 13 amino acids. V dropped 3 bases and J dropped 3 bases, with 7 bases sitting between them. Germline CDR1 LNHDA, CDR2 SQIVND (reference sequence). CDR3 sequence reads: CASSMSGTDTQYF. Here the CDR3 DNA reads TGTGCCAGTAGTATGAGTGGGACAGATACGCAGTATTTT.

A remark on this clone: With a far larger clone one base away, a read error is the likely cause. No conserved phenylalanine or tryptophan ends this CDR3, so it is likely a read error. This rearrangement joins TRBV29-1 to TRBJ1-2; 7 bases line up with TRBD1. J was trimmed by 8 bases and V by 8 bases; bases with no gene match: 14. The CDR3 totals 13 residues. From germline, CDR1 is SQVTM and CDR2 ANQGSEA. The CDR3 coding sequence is TGCAGCTCTCGACTGAGGGGGCGCGGGGGCTACACCCTC. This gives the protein CSSRLRGRGGYTL.

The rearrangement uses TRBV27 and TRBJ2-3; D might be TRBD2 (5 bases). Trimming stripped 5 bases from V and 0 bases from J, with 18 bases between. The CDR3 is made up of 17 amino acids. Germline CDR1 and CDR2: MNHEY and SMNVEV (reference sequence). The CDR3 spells CASSPRFDYSSTDTQYF. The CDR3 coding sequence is TGTGCCAGCAGTCCCAGATTCGACTATTCTAGCACAGATACGCAGTATTTT.

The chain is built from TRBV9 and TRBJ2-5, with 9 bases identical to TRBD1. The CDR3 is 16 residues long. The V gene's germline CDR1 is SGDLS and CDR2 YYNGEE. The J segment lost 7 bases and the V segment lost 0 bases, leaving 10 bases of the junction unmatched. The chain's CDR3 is CASSVGNRDREGTQYF. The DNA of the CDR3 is TGTGCCAGCAGCGTAGGGAACCGGGACAGGGAAGGGACCCAGTACTTC.

Here the CDR3 reads CATSGPGATSSYEQYF. As DNA, the CDR3 is TGTGCCACCAGCGGGCCGGGGGCGACTTCCTCCTACGAGCAGTACTTC. The gene calls are TRBV15 and TRBJ2-7, with D perhaps being TRBD1 or TRBD2 (6 bases each). V was cut by 5 bases and J by 0 bases, with 17 bases left in between. This CDR3 contains 16 residues. The germline gives CDR1 LNHNV, CDR2 YYDKDF (reference sequence).

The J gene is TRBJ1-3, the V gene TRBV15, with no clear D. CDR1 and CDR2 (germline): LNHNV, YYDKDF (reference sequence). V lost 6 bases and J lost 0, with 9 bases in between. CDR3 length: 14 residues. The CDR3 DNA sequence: TGTGCCACCAGGGAGGACTACTCTGGAAACACCATATATTTT. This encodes CATREDYSGNTIYF.

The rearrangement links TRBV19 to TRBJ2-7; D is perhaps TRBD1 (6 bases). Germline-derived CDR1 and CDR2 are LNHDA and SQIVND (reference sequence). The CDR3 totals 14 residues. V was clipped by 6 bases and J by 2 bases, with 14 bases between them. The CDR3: CASSFQDRAYEQYF. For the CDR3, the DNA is TGTGCCAGTAGCTTCCAGGACAGAGCCTACGAGCAGTACTTC.

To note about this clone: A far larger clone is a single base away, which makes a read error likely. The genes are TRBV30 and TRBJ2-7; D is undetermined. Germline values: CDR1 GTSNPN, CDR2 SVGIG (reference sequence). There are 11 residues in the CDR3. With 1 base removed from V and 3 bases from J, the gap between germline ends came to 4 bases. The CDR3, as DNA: TGTGCCTGGAGTGGCATCTACGAGCAGTACTTC. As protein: CAWSGIYEQYF.